What follows are 17 T cell receptor beta chains derived from one specimen sequenced in a study of shared clonotypes between healthy human individuals. Sequencing used immunoSEQ multiplex PCR; TCRdb keeps in-frame clones, though not all of them. The sample yields some 2.1 million clones, roughly 94% seen once. Sequencing was done on a sample of naive CD4+ T cells sorted from blood. Subset specified: CD45RA+ positively selected. These receptor sequences come from a man aged 18 to 29 in good health.

V and J are TRBV5-6 and TRBJ2-1; a weak D match, TRBD2 (5 bases). V gave up 4 bases and J gave up 4 bases, with 6 bases separating them. Germline values: CDR1 SGHDT, CDR2 YYEEEE. The CDR3 is made up of 12 amino acids. The CDR3 sequence: CASSPGYNEQFF. In DNA, the CDR3 is TGTGCCAGCAGCCCGGGGTACAATGAGCAGTTCTTC.

The chain employs TRBV6-5 and TRBJ2-7; D unresolved. The V end was cut by 7 bases, the J end by 2 bases, with 12 bases between. The germline gives CDR1 MNHEY, CDR2 SVGAGI. There are 13 residues in the CDR3. The CDR3 is CASTQGAPYEQYF. The CDR3, as DNA: TGTGCCAGCACGCAAGGTGCTCCCTACGAGCAGTACTTC.

The chain is built from TRBV4-1 and TRBJ1-1; D is undetermined. This CDR3 contains 12 residues. The germline gives CDR1 MGHRA, CDR2 YSYEKL. Trimming left V 4 bases short and J 5 bases short, with 8 bases between. The CDR3 protein is CASSRTGTEAFF. The CDR3 DNA reads TGCGCCAGCAGCCGTACGGGGACTGAAGCTTTCTTT.

The chain combines TRBV19 with TRBJ2-3, with 8 nucleotides matching TRBD2. The CDR3 length is 15 residues. The junction had 4 bases not matched to a gene; V was cut back by 1 base and J by 4 bases. CDR1 is LNHDA and CDR2 is SQIVND in the germline V gene (reference sequence). The CDR3 sequence: CASSIAGGGSDTQYF. CDR3 nucleotides: TGTGCCAGTAGTATAGCGGGAGGGGGGTCAGATACGCAGTATTTT.

V gene TRBV6-6 combines with J gene TRBJ1-3; weak D call: TRBD1 (5 bases). The CDR3 contains 14 residues. From germline, CDR1 is MNHNY and CDR2 SVGAGI (reference sequence). Trimming pared 3 bases from V and 3 bases from J, leaving 9 bases between. The DNA of the CDR3 is TGTGCCAGCAGTTATACGACAGATGGAAACACCATATATTTT. Protein sequence: CASSYTTDGNTIYF.

The CDR3 loop is CASSEARGGGYTF. CDR3 DNA sequence: TGTGCCAGCAGTGAAGCGCGGGGGGGTGGCTACACCTTC. The V call is TRBV2, the J call TRBJ1-2; D possibly corresponds to TRBD1 (5 bases). The CDR3 extends over 13 amino acids. The ends were cut back, 0 bases at V and 7 bases at J, with 9 bases in the middle. Germline V CDR1 and CDR2: SNHLY, FYNNEI.

V usage is TRBV19 and J usage is TRBJ2-3; D might be TRBD1 (6 bases). This CDR3 region has 14 residues. V was pared by 4 bases and J by 1 base, with 9 bases between. Germline CDR1 LNHDA, CDR2 SQIVND (reference sequence). The CDR3 protein is CASSRDTRTDTQYF. For the CDR3, the DNA is TGTGCCAGTAGTAGGGACACTCGCACAGATACGCAGTATTTT.

V and J are TRBV10-1 and TRBJ2-6, with unresolved D. Germline loops: CDR1 WNHNN, CDR2 SYGVQD (reference sequence). This CDR3 is built from 14 residues. The ends were cut back, 4 bases at V and 4 bases at J, with 8 bases in the middle. CDR3: CASSGSLGANVLTF. The DNA of the CDR3 is TGCGCCAGCAGTGGGTCCTTAGGGGCCAACGTCCTGACTTTC.

This clone appeared once. This chain links TRBV30 with TRBJ1-3, with D unclear. The CDR3 covers 15 residues. V dropped 0 bases and J dropped 7 bases, with 16 bases sitting between them. Germline V gives CDR1 GTSNPN, CDR2 SVGIG (reference sequence). Here the CDR3 DNA reads TGTGCCTGGAGTGTATTGGGGTCTTCAACGAACACCATATATTTT. This encodes CAWSVLGSSTNTIYF.

The V gene is TRBV4-1, the J gene TRBJ1-3, with D possibly matching TRBD1 (6 bases). Trimming stripped 3 bases from V and 2 bases from J, with 17 bases between. This CDR3 has 17 residues. From germline, CDR1 is MGHRA and CDR2 YSYEKL. Written as DNA, the CDR3 is TGCGCCAGCAGCCAGACGATCCTCAGGGGCCCTGGAAACACCATATATTTT. Translated, it gives CASSQTILRGPGNTIYF.

The chain is built from TRBV4-1 and TRBJ1-5, with D tentatively TRBD1 (5 bases). The CDR3 runs to 17 residues. The V and J ends lost 0 bases and 1 base respectively, with 13 bases between them. Germline assignment: CDR1 MGHRA and CDR2 YSYEKL. Here the CDR3 reads CASSQDLRQGSNQPQHF. DNA for the CDR3: TGCGCCAGCAGCCAAGATCTTAGGCAGGGAAGCAATCAGCCCCAGCATTTT.

V and J are TRBV23-1 and TRBJ1-1; a weak D match, TRBD1 (6 bases). TRBV23-1 is an ORF; its function is uncertain. The CDR3 runs 14 residues. The V gene lost 4 bases and the J gene lost 2 bases, with 11 bases spanning the gap. CDR3 in DNA: TGCGCCAGCAGTCGCTCCGGGACAAACACTGAAGCTTTCTTT. This gives the protein CASSRSGTNTEAFF.

About this clone: The junction differs from germline at one of its ends, possibly a read error. Other DNA sequences within the sample encode an identical CDR3. The chain couples TRBV5-8 to TRBJ1-5; D gene uncertain. This CDR3 contains 14 residues. The germline gives CDR1 SGHTS, CDR2 YDEGEE. CDR3 region: CASSLLKANQPQHF. CDR3 DNA sequence: TGTGCCAGCAGCTTGTTGAAGGCGAATCAGCCCCAGCACTTT.

This chain links TRBV28 with TRBJ2-7; a possible D gene is TRBD1 (6 bases). Per germline, CDR1 MDHEN and CDR2 SYDVKM. V shed 5 bases and J shed 0 bases, with 20 bases lying between them. The CDR3 runs to 17 residues. CDR3 DNA sequence: TGTGCCAGCAGTGGTGAACCGACAGGCCTTAGCTCCTACGAGCAGTACTTC. Translating gives CASSGEPTGLSSYEQYF.

This clone showed up just once. This chain uses TRBV25-1 with TRBJ1-3; TRBD1 matches 7 bases. Looked up from germline, CDR1 is MGHDK and CDR2 is SYGVNS. The length of the CDR3 is 16 residues. J was trimmed by 4 bases and V by 8 bases; bases with no gene match: 14. The DNA of the CDR3 is TGTGCCAGCGAAAACCCGACAGGGAAGGACGGAAACACCATATATTTT. This codes for CASENPTGKDGNTIYF.

The rearrangement joins TRBV9 to TRBJ2-2; weak D call: TRBD2 (6 bases). The CDR3 has 15 residues. From germline, CDR1 is SGDLS and CDR2 YYNGEE. V was cut by 1 base and J by 1 base, with 8 bases left in between. CDR3 nucleotides: TGTGCCAGCAGCGTAAACGGGGGGAACACCGGGGAGCTGTTTTTT. It specifies CASSVNGGNTGELFF.

As regards this clone: Within the sample, other DNA sequences also encode this same CDR3. The chain recombines TRBV30 with TRBJ1-1; TRBD1 aligns across 9 bases. V lost 2 bases, J lost 5 bases, and 3 bases stayed unmatched. The germline V gene encodes CDR1 GTSNPN and CDR2 SVGIG (reference sequence). The CDR3 contains 13 residues. The CDR3 sequence is CAWSPDRGTEAFF. The DNA of the CDR3 is TGTGCCTGGAGTCCTGACAGGGGGACTGAAGCTTTCTTT.